This TCR beta chain was retrieved from a study of response to subunit inactivated influenza vaccine. This clonotype was recorded a few times. No antigen is known for it. Deletions cut 0 bases from V and 7 bases from J, with 7 bases between. This CDR3 comprises 12 residues. Germline V gives CDR1 SGHRS, CDR2 YFSETQ. General study results and limits: With each seasonal influenza vaccination, the authors suggested, few new T cells are recruited.

TCRdb recomputed calls from the RT-PCR reads with MiXCR, one row per CDR3 protein. The table includes some 480,000 distinct CDR3 sequences, about 10% detected once. Sequences were derived from PBMCs from blood, sampled 45 days after vaccination. This TCR came from a man aged 50-60 years who received an inactivated influenza vaccine. The chain employs TRBV5-1 and TRBJ1-1; D might be TRBD1 (5 bases). The CDR3 sequence: CASSLEGLEAFF. CDR3 in DNA: TGCGCCAGCAGCTTGGAGGGACTTGAAGCTTTCTTT.